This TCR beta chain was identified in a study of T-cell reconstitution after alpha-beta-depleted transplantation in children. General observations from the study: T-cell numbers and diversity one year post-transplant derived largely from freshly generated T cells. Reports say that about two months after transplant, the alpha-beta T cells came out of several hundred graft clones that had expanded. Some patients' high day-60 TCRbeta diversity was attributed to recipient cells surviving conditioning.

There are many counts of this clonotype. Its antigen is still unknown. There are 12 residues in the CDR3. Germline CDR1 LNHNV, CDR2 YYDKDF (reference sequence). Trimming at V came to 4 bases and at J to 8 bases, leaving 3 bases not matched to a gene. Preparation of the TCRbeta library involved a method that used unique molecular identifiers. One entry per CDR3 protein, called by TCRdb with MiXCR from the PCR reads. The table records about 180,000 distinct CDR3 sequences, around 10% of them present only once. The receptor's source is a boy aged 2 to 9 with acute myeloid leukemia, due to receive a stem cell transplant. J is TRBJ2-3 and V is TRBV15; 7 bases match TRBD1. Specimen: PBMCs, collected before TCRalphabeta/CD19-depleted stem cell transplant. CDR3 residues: CATSTTGRTQYF. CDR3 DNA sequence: TGTGCCACCAGCACGACAGGGCGTACGCAGTATTTT.